Described below is a single TCR beta chain sequence and its context. Generated by immunoSEQ multiplex PCR, the TCRdb table keeps only in-frame clones and is missing some. Counted here are under 100,000 clones, 81% occurring once; the ten biggest clones make up 20% to 25%. The data were taken from a study of blood T cell repertoires in COVID-19. CDR3 length equals 12 residues. Trimming left V 3 bases short and J 8 bases short, with 10 bases between. The material sequenced was peripheral blood. V usage is TRBV12-3 or TRBV12-4 and J usage is TRBJ1-1; D call uncertain. The TCR sequence derives from a man at least 80 years old with active or convalescent COVID-19. The CDR3 loop reads CASSFPGREAFF. DNA of the CDR3: TGTGCCAGCAGTTTTCCCGGCAGGGAAGCTTTCTTT.